The next 29 T cell receptor beta chains were all read from a single sample in a study of OX40 agonist ivuxolimab in advanced cancers. Sequencing was performed with immunoSEQ multiplex PCR; in TCRdb, only in-frame clones are kept and a portion is missing. The data hold roughly 56,000 clones, with roughly 77% observed a single time. Sample: CD4+ or CD8+ T cells sorted from blood, taken in a trial of the OX40 agonist ivuxolimab. Receptors were obtained from an adult with an advanced solid tumor such as melanoma, head and neck, liver or kidney cancer.

This chain links TRBV5-4 with TRBJ2-2; D tentatively fits TRBD1 or TRBD2 (5 bases each). The V end lost 4 bases, the J end lost 4 bases, and 17 bases lay between the germline ends. The CDR3 covers 16 residues. Germline V gene data show CDR1 as SGHNT and CDR2 as YYREEE (reference sequence). CDR3 sequence: CASSSVAGDGTGELFF. The CDR3 DNA reads as TGTGCCAGCAGCAGCGTGGCTGGGGACGGCACCGGGGAGCTGTTTTTT.

The V call is TRBV5-6, the J call TRBJ1-1, with 10 bases identical to TRBD1. The CDR3 has 14 residues. V gave up 3 bases and J gave up 4 bases; unmatched junction bases: 3. Germline CDR1 is SGHDT and CDR2 is YYEEEE. As DNA, the CDR3 is TGTGCCAGCAGCTGGGGACAGGGGCGCACTGAAGCTTTCTTT. This sequence encodes CASSWGQGRTEAFF. The full variable domain, completed using reference TRBV5-6 and TRBJ1-1, is DAGVTQSPTHLIKTRGQQVTLRCSPKSGHDTVSWYQQALGQGPQFIFQYYEEEERQRGNFPDRFSGHQFPNYSSELNVNALLLGDSALYLCASSWGQGRTEAFFGQGTRLTVV.

This clone appeared once. The rearrangement links TRBV14 to TRBJ2-1; 13 bases line up with TRBD2. There are 15 residues in the CDR3. Germline-derived CDR1 and CDR2 are SGHDN and FVKESK. After removal of 5 bases from V and 7 bases from J, the junction contained 5 bases not matched to a gene. The CDR3 bases are TGTGCCAGCAGCGGACTAGCGGGAGACTGGAATGAGCAGTTCTTC. Its translation: CASSGLAGDWNEQFF.

The J gene is TRBJ2-7, the V gene TRBV19, with D uncertain. CDR3 size: 15 residues. The germline V and J ends were trimmed by 2 bases and 3 bases, with 14 bases remaining between them. CDR1 is LNHDA, CDR2 SQIVND, per germline (reference sequence). In DNA, the CDR3 is TGTGCCAGTAGTATAAAAAAAACTGTTTACTACGAGCAGTACTTC. It is translated as CASSIKKTVYYEQYF.

The CDR3 reads CASSLPDRGSEQYF. CDR3 sequence (DNA): TGTGCCAGCAGCCTCCCGGACAGGGGAAGCGAGCAGTACTTC. V gene TRBV14 combines with J gene TRBJ2-7; 9 bases map to TRBD1. Trimming removed 4 bases from V and 6 bases from J; junction bases left unmatched: 7. CDR3 length equals 14 residues. Looked up from germline, CDR1 is SGHDN and CDR2 is FVKESK.

This rearrangement joins TRBV5-4 to TRBJ2-5; TRBD2 agrees at 10 bases. V shed 4 bases, J shed 4 bases, and the junction held 4 bases outside the gene matches. CDR1 and CDR2 from the germline V gene are SGHNT and YYREEE (reference sequence). This CDR3 has 14 residues. CDR3 DNA: TGTGCCAGCAGCCCCTGGACTAGCGGAGAGACCCAGTACTTC. Protein product: CASSPWTSGETQYF. The whole variable domain, remainder taken from reference TRBV5-4 and TRBJ2-5, is ETGVTQSPTHLIKTRGQQVTLRCSSQSGHNTVSWYQQALGQGPQFIFQYYREEENGRGNFPPRFSGLQFPNYSSELNVNALELDDSALYLCASSPWTSGETQYFGPGTRLLVL.

This chain connects TRBV28 to TRBJ2-3, with D unresolved. V lost 1 base to trimming and J lost 8 bases, with 7 bases between them. The CDR3 has 12 residues. Germline V lookup: CDR1 MDHEN, CDR2 SYDVKM. The CDR3 here is CASSLSVGTQYF. The CDR3 DNA is TGTGCCAGCAGTTTATCAGTGGGTACGCAGTATTTT.

This clone was counted only a few times. The chain joins TRBV5-1 to TRBJ1-3, with TRBD1 matching over 7 bases. Losses at the gene ends were 4 bases for V and 0 bases for J; bases not matched to a gene: 10. Germline assignment: CDR1 SGHRS and CDR2 YFSETQ. CDR3 size: 17 residues. CDR3 sequence reads: CASSLTGQTSSGNTIYF. CDR3 bases: TGCGCCAGCAGCCTTACGGGACAGACCAGCTCTGGAAACACCATATATTTT. The full variable domain, its missing parts supplied by reference TRBV5-1 and TRBJ1-3, is KAGVTQTPRYLIKTRGQQVTLSCSPISGHRSVSWYQQTPGQGLQFLFEYFSETQRNKGNFPGRFSGRQFSNSRSEMNVSTLELGDSALYLCASSLTGQTSSGNTIYFGEGSWLTVV.

The V call is TRBV27, the J call TRBJ1-3, with TRBD1 as a possible D gene (6 bases). The CDR3 contains 16 residues. CDR1 and CDR2 (germline): MNHEY, SMNVEV (reference sequence). V lost 6 bases and J lost 3, with 18 bases in between. The CDR3 sequence is CASSPRWGAGGNTIYF. CDR3 in DNA: TGTGCCAGCAGCCCCCGTTGGGGGGCCGGTGGAAACACCATATATTTT.

The chain combines TRBV7-2 with TRBJ2-7, with TRBD1 matching 7 bases. V dropped 5 bases and J dropped 3; count of bases not matched to a gene: 1. The CDR3 is made up of 12 amino acids. CDR1 SGHTA and CDR2 FQGNSA come from the germline V gene. The CDR3 DNA reads TGTGCCAGCAGCAGACAGGGCTACGAGCAGTACTTC. Amino acids: CASSRQGYEQYF.

This clone was seen a handful of times. V usage is TRBV29-1 and J usage is TRBJ1-2; TRBD1 matches at 7 bases. V gave up 4 bases and J gave up 4 bases; unmatched junction bases: 6. Germline CDR1 is SQVTM and CDR2 is ANQGSEA. The CDR3 length is 13 residues. CDR3 DNA: TGCAGCGTTGTACGACAGGGAGTCTATGGCTACACCTTC. Amino acids: CSVVRQGVYGYTF.

The gene calls are TRBV11-3 and TRBJ1-1; TRBD1 is a possible D gene (5 bases). Germline loops: CDR1 SGHNT, CDR2 YENEEA. The V end was cut by 6 bases, the J end by 6 bases, with 11 bases between. This CDR3 contains 12 residues. The CDR3 coding sequence is TGTGCCAGCAGAACTGACAGAGCTGAAGCTTTCTTT. Its translation: CASRTDRAEAFF.

The chain uses TRBV6-5 and TRBJ1-4; TRBD1 aligns across 8 bases. The germline V gene encodes CDR1 MNHEY and CDR2 SVGAGI. The V segment lost 3 bases and the J segment 5 bases; nucleotides outside the gene matches: 5. The CDR3 is 15 residues long. The CDR3 nucleotides read TGTGCCAGCAGTTATTTGGACAGGGTAAATGAAAAACTGTTTTTT. Translated, it gives CASSYLDRVNEKLFF.

The rearrangement joins TRBV27 to TRBJ2-5; D remains unclear. V dropped 6 bases and J dropped 5 bases, with 13 bases sitting between them. The CDR3 extends over 13 amino acids. CDR1 and CDR2 (germline): MNHEY, SMNVEV (reference sequence). For the CDR3, the DNA is TGTGCCAGCAGCCAGCTTGCAACGGAGACCCAGTACTTC. Its translation is CASSQLATETQYF.

The V and J genes are TRBV19 and TRBJ2-1; possibly TRBD1 or TRBD2 for D (6 bases each). From germline, CDR1 is LNHDA and CDR2 SQIVND (reference sequence). V lost 3 bases and J 2 bases, leaving 11 bases between the germline ends. The CDR3 totals 15 residues. The CDR3 loop is CASSIMEGAYNEQFF. The CDR3 DNA is TGTGCCAGTAGTATCATGGAGGGGGCCTACAATGAGCAGTTCTTC.

This chain links TRBV5-1 with TRBJ2-5; no clear D gene. This CDR3 is built from 13 residues. Trimming took 0 bases from V and 3 from J, leaving 6 bases between them. Germline CDR1 reads SGHRS; CDR2 reads YFSETQ. The CDR3 here is CASSLGTEETQYF. CDR3 nucleotides: TGCGCCAGCAGCTTGGGGACCGAAGAGACCCAGTACTTC.

The V call is TRBV28, the J call TRBJ2-3, with 9 bases aligning to TRBD2. CDR1 MDHEN and CDR2 SYDVKM come from the germline V gene. This CDR3 contains 15 residues. V dropped 6 bases and J dropped 1; count of bases not matched to a gene: 5. CDR3 sequence reads: CASSRLAERTDTQYF. The CDR3 DNA follows: TGTGCCAGCAGCAGACTAGCGGAACGCACAGATACGCAGTATTTT.

V gene TRBV5-6 combines with J gene TRBJ2-2; 9 positions match TRBD2. This CDR3 is 16 amino acids long. Germline lookup yields CDR1 SGHDT and CDR2 YYEEEE. V shed 1 base, J shed 4 bases, and the junction held 5 bases outside the gene matches. The CDR3 protein is CASSLFGGRGTGELFF. In nucleotides, the CDR3 is TGTGCCAGCAGCTTGTTCGGCGGGAGGGGCACCGGGGAGCTGTTTTTT.

The V gene is TRBV5-8, the J gene TRBJ1-1; TRBD1 matches 7 bases. Germline CDR1 and CDR2: SGHTS and YDEGEE. Losses at the gene ends were 2 bases for V and 0 bases for J; bases not matched to a gene: 10. The CDR3 has 17 residues. The CDR3 sequence is CASSLFFHRGMNTEAFF. The CDR3 DNA follows: TGTGCCAGCAGCTTATTCTTCCACAGGGGCATGAACACTGAAGCTTTCTTT.

V and J are TRBV18 and TRBJ1-2; D gene unclear. Germline V CDR1 and CDR2: KGHSH, LQKENI. This CDR3 comprises 13 residues. The V end was cut by 3 bases, the J end by 6 bases, with 11 bases between. The CDR3 bases are TGTGCCAGCTCACCCCCCGGAGTGGATGGCTACACCTTC. It translates to CASSPPGVDGYTF.

The V gene is TRBV2, the J gene TRBJ2-3; perhaps TRBD2 as D (6 bases). The CDR3 consists of 16 residues. From germline, CDR1 is SNHLY and CDR2 FYNNEI. The V end was cut by 1 base, the J end by 0 bases, with 11 bases between. CDR3 loop: CASSEEGGASTDTQYF. CDR3 nucleotide sequence: TGTGCCAGCAGTGAAGAGGGCGGGGCTAGCACAGATACGCAGTATTTT.

This sequence joins TRBV18 and TRBJ1-1; D remains unclear. CDR1 is KGHSH and CDR2 is LQKENI in the germline V gene. The CDR3 length is 14 residues. With 1 base removed from V and 4 bases from J, the gap between germline ends came to 10 bases. The CDR3, as DNA: TGTGCCAGCTCACCACTCCCAGGATTCACTGAAGCTTTCTTT. Translation gives CASSPLPGFTEAFF.

This clone was observed a single time. This sample also contains other DNA sequences that code for the same CDR3. The genes are TRBV18 and TRBJ2-5; D remains ambiguous. Trimming stripped 3 bases from V and 4 bases from J, with 9 bases between. Looked up from germline, CDR1 is KGHSH and CDR2 is LQKENI. The CDR3 is 13 amino acids. This CDR3 reads CASSPGRSETQYF. The CDR3 DNA reads TGTGCCAGCTCACCGGGCAGGTCAGAGACCCAGTACTTC.

The chain combines TRBV5-1 with TRBJ1-1; no reliable D call. Trimming took 4 bases from V and 3 from J, leaving 10 bases between them. This CDR3 contains 13 residues. In germline, CDR1 is SGHRS, CDR2 YFSETQ. In nucleotides, the CDR3 is TGCGCCAGCAGCCCATTTGGGGACACTGAAGCTTTCTTT. Amino acids: CASSPFGDTEAFF.

A few counts support this clone. The chain links TRBV30 to TRBJ1-2; 7 bases map to TRBD1. This CDR3 has 13 residues. V lost 5 bases to trimming and J lost 3 bases; unmatched junction nucleotides: 6. CDR1 GTSNPN and CDR2 SVGIG come from the germline V gene (reference sequence). The CDR3 DNA sequence: TGTGCCTGGCGCCGCAGGGGGTACTATGGCTACACCTTC. It yields the protein CAWRRRGYYGYTF. Filled out from reference TRBV30 and TRBJ1-2, the complete variable domain reads SQTIHQWPATLVQPVGSPLSLECTVEGTSNPNLYWYRQAAGRGLQLLFYSVGIGQISSEVPQNLSASRPQDRQFILSSKKLLLSDSGFYLCAWRRRGYYGYTFGSGTRLTVV.

The gene calls are TRBV5-1 and TRBJ1-1; D is possibly TRBD1 (6 bases). Trimming stripped 5 bases from V and 6 bases from J, with 17 bases between. CDR1 is SGHRS and CDR2 is YFSETQ in the germline V gene. The CDR3 runs to 14 residues. For the CDR3, the DNA is TGCGCCAGCAGATTGCGTAGTGGGACACCTGAAGCTTTCTTT. Its translation: CASRLRSGTPEAFF.

For the CDR3, the DNA is TGTGCCAGCAGCATCAGTAGCAATCAGCCCCAGCATTTT. Its translation is CASSISSNQPQHF. The chain uses TRBV2 and TRBJ1-5; D is unclear. Looked up from germline, CDR1 is SNHLY and CDR2 is FYNNEI. This CDR3 is built from 13 residues. Deletions cut 6 bases from V and 0 bases from J, with 6 bases between.

The genes are TRBV28 and TRBJ1-5; a possible D gene is TRBD1 (5 bases). With 2 bases removed from V and 0 bases from J, the gap between germline ends came to 17 bases. Germline V lookup: CDR1 MDHEN, CDR2 SYDVKM. This CDR3 spans 18 amino acids. The CDR3 reads CASSLGGKTRYSNQPQHF. CDR3 DNA sequence: TGTGCCAGCAGTTTAGGGGGTAAAACACGATATAGCAATCAGCCCCAGCATTTT.

The chain combines TRBV18 with TRBJ2-1, with D tentatively TRBD1 (6 bases). The CDR3 extends over 15 amino acids. Deletions cut 3 bases from V and 8 bases from J, with 17 bases between. In germline, CDR1 is KGHSH, CDR2 LQKENI. The CDR3 sequence: CASSPRDKTLDEQFF. Here the CDR3 DNA reads TGTGCCAGCTCACCTAGGGACAAGACGCTTGATGAGCAGTTCTTC.